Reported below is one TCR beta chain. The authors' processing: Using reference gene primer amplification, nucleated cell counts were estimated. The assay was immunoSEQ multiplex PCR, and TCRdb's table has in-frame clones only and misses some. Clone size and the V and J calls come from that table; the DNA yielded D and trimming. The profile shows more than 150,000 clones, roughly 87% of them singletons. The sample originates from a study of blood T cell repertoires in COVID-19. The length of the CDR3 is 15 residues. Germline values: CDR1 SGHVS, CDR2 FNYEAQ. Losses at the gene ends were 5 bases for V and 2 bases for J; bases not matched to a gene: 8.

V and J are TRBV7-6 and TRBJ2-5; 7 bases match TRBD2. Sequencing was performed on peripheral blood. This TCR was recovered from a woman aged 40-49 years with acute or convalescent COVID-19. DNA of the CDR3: TGTGCCAGCAGCCTCGGACTAGGGGTGCAAGAGACCCAGTACTTC. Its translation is CASSLGLGVQETQYF.